One sample yielded the 13 T cell receptor beta chains listed below, sequenced in a study of identical twins (dated by TCRdb to about 2016). The method behind the library was 5' RACE. Sequencing was carried out with an Illumina HiSeq 2000. TCRdb trimmed the raw reads at Q25, called clones with MiXCR and kept productive beta chains. Rows are combined by CDR3 protein, so each entry shows the most common genes and DNA. Within this sample are 1.5 million to 2 million distinct CDR3 sequences, with around a third of them counted one time only. The top ten hold about 0.27% of the sample. The specimen sequenced was cord blood. These receptors were collected from a newborn girl in good health.

The rearrangement uses TRBV18 and TRBJ2-7; 8 bases agree with TRBD2. Trimming cost V 2 bases and J 3 bases; bases outside gene matches: 6. Germline V gene data show CDR1 as KGHSH and CDR2 as LQKENI. The CDR3 is 15 amino acids. As DNA, the CDR3 is TGTGCCAGCTCACCAATGTTAGCGGGACTCTACGAGCAGTACTTC. Translated: CASSPMLAGLYEQYF.

V and J are TRBV28 and TRBJ2-7, with 11 bases identical to TRBD2. CDR1 and CDR2 from the germline V gene are MDHEN and SYDVKM. The V gene end was trimmed by 6 bases and the J gene end by 4 bases; junction bases not matched to a gene: 5. This CDR3 has 14 residues. The CDR3 DNA sequence: TGTGCCAGCAGACTAGCGGGAGTTTTTTACGAGCAGTACTTC. This translates into CASRLAGVFYEQYF. Filled out from reference TRBV28 and TRBJ2-7, the complete variable domain reads DVKVTQSSRYLVKRTGEKVFLECVQDMDHENMFWYRQDPGLGLRLIYFSYDVKMKEKGDIPEGYSVSREKKERFSLILESASTNQTSMYLCASRLAGVFYEQYFGPGTRLTVT.

The chain recombines TRBV29-1 with TRBJ2-5, with D possibly matching TRBD1 (6 bases). Looked up from germline, CDR1 is SQVTM and CDR2 is ANQGSEA. Deletions cut 5 bases from V and 0 bases from J, with 7 bases between. The CDR3 extends over 12 amino acids. The CDR3 protein is CSVRGYQETQYF. In nucleotides, the CDR3 is TGCAGCGTTAGGGGGTACCAAGAGACCCAGTACTTC.

J is TRBJ2-7 and V is TRBV12-3 or TRBV12-4; D not resolved. The V and J ends lost 6 bases and 4 bases respectively, with 10 bases between them. CDR3 size: 12 residues. The CDR3 nucleotides are TGTGCCAGCAGCGATACTCAGTACGAGCAGTACTTC. Protein product: CASSDTQYEQYF.

This clonotype was recorded a few times. CDR3 DNA: TGCGCCAGCAGCCCAGCCGGGACAGGTGAAACTAAAGCTTTCTTT. It specifies CASSPAGTGETKAFF. The J gene is TRBJ1-1, the V gene TRBV5-1; 8 nucleotides match TRBD1. Germline trimming cut 4 bases from V and 9 bases from J; bases unmatched to any gene: 14. Germline V gene sequence: CDR1 SGHRS, CDR2 YFSETQ. CDR3 length: 15 amino acids.

Concerning this clonotype itself: This may arise from a read error, as a much more abundant clone is one base away. Here the CDR3 reads CASSAGQGYNEQYF. CDR3 DNA sequence: TGTGCCAGCAGCGCCGGACAGGGCTACAATGAGCAGTACTTC. This chain uses TRBV3-1 with TRBJ2-1, with TRBD1 identical over 8 bases. TRBJ2-7 explains the end of the DNA better; the J call may be wrong. The CDR3 length is 14 residues. CDR1 and CDR2 (germline): LGHDT, YNNKEL (reference sequence).

This clonotype appeared a few times. The chain is built from TRBV4-2 and TRBJ2-2; 7 bases line up with TRBD2. CDR3 size: 17 residues. From germline, CDR1 is LGHNA and CDR2 YNFKEQ. With 4 bases clipped from V and 0 bases from J, the junction kept 8 bases outside the gene matches. CDR3 sequence reads: CASSPLTLAANTGELFF. CDR3 bases: TGTGCCAGCAGCCCCTTAACCCTAGCGGCGAACACCGGGGAGCTGTTTTTT.

The CDR3 protein is CASSFPTSVNNEQFF. CDR3 coding DNA: TGTGCCAGCAGTTTCCCGACTAGCGTGAACAATGAGCAGTTCTTC. The J gene is TRBJ2-1, the V gene TRBV27, with 8 positions matching TRBD2. Germline V gives CDR1 MNHEY, CDR2 SMNVEV (reference sequence). CDR3 size: 15 residues. V lost 3 bases and J lost 5; bases outside the gene matches: 6.

This clonotype was picked up a small number of times. The CDR3 region has the DNA TGTGCCAGCAGAGGGGGGGTGGACAGGCTCCCACTAGCCAAAAACATTCAGTACTTC. It codes for CASRGGVDRLPLAKNIQYF. This rearrangement joins TRBV7-2 to TRBJ2-4; D possibly matches TRBD1 or TRBD2 (7 bases each). CDR1 is SGHTA and CDR2 is FQGNSA in the germline V gene. V dropped 6 bases and J dropped 0 bases, with 24 bases sitting between them. The CDR3 extends over 19 amino acids.

The chain couples TRBV28 to TRBJ1-6, with D unresolved. Trimming cost V 5 bases and J 4 bases, with 9 bases left between them. The CDR3 covers 14 residues. In germline, CDR1 is MDHEN, CDR2 SYDVKM. Here the CDR3 reads CASSLREYNSPLHF. CDR3 bases: TGTGCCAGCAGTCTCCGGGAGTATAATTCACCCCTCCACTTT. The whole variable domain, remainder taken from reference TRBV28 and TRBJ1-6, is DVKVTQSSRYLVKRTGEKVFLECVQDMDHENMFWYRQDPGLGLRLIYFSYDVKMKEKGDIPEGYSVSREKKERFSLILESASTNQTSMYLCASSLREYNSPLHFGNGTRLTVT.

This clonotype was detected only a few times. A read error may produce the germline difference seen at one junction end. J is TRBJ1-1 and V is TRBV4-1, with unresolved D. The CDR3 is made up of 16 amino acids. From germline, CDR1 is MGHRA and CDR2 YSYEKL. CDR3 loop: CASSQDPPRLNTESFF. DNA for the CDR3: TGCGCCAGCAGCCAAGATCCTCCCAGGCTGAACACTGAATCTTTCTTT.

J is TRBJ1-1 and V is TRBV2; D ambiguous. The length of the CDR3 is 12 residues. V gave up 1 base and J gave up 13 bases, with 13 bases separating them. CDR1 and CDR2 from the germline V gene are SNHLY and FYNNEI. CDR3 sequence reads: CASSEDYLGGFF. The CDR3, as DNA: TGTGCCAGCAGTGAAGACTACCTGGGAGGTTTCTTT.

This clonotype was seen more than once but under ten times. This chain joins TRBV28 and TRBJ2-7, with unresolved D. Trimming left V 8 bases short and J 3 bases short, with 11 bases between. Germline CDR1 is MDHEN and CDR2 is SYDVKM. The CDR3 covers 12 residues. The CDR3 sequence: CASGWSGYEQYF. The DNA for the CDR3 is TGTGCCAGCGGTTGGTCGGGCTACGAGCAGTACTTC.